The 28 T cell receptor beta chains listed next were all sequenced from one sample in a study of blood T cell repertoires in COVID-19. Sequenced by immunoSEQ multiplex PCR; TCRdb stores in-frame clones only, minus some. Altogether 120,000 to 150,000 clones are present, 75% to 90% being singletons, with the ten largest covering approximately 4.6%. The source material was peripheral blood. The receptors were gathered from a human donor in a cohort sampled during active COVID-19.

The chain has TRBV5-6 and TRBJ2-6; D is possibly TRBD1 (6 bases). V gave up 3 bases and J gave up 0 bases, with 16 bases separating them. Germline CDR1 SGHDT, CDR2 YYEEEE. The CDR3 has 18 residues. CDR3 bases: TGTGCCAGCAGCTCATACAGGGTTTGGTTCTCTGGGGCCAACGTCCTGACTTTC. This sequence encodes CASSSYRVWFSGANVLTF.

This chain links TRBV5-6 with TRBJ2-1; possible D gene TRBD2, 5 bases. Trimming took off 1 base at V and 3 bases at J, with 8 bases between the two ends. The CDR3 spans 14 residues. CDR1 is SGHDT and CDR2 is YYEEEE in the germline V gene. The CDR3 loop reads CASSLSAGYNEQFF. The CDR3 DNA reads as TGTGCCAGCAGCTTGAGTGCGGGCTACAATGAGCAGTTCTTC. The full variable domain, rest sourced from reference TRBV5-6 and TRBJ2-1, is DAGVTQSPTHLIKTRGQQVTLRCSPKSGHDTVSWYQQALGQGPQFIFQYYEEEERQRGNFPDRFSGHQFPNYSSELNVNALLLGDSALYLCASSLSAGYNEQFFGPGTRLTVL.

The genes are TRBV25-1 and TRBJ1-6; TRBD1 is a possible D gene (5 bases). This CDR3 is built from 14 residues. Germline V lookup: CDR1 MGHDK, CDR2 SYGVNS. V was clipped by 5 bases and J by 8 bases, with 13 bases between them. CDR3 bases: TGTGCCAGCAGTCCCGATCAACAGGATTCACCCCTCCACTTT. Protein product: CASSPDQQDSPLHF.

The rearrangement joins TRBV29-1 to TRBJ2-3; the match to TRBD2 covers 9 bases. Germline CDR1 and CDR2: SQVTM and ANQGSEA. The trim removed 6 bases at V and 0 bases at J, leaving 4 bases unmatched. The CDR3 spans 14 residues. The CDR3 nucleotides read TGCAGCGTAGATAGCGGGGGTAGCACAGATACGCAGTATTTT. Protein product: CSVDSGGSTDTQYF.

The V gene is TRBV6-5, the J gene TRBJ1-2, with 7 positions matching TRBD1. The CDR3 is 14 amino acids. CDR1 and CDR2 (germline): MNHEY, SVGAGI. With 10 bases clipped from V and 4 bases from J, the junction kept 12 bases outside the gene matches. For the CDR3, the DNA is TGTGCCACCCTGGCCCCCGGGACAGCCTATGGCTACACCTTC. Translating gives CATLAPGTAYGYTF.

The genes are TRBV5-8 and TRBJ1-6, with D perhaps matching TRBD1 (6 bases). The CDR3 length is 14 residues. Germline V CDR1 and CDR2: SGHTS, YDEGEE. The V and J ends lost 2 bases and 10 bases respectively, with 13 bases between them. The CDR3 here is CASSFRQGYSPLHF. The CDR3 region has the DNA TGTGCCAGCAGCTTTCGTCAGGGGTACTCACCCCTCCACTTT.

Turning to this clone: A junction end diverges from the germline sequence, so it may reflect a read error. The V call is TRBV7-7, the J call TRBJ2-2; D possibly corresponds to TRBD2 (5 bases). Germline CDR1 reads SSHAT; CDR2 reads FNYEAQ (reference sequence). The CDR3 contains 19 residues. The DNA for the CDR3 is TGTGCTAGCAGCCCATTTACCCCCGCCGGGGTAGGGAACACCGGGGAGCTGTTTTTT. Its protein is CASSPFTPAGVGNTGELFF.

The CDR3 nucleotides are TGTGCCAGCGGACAGGGATTCAATCAGCCCCAGCATTTT. Amino acid sequence: CASGQGFNQPQHF. The J gene is TRBJ1-5, the V gene TRBV2, with 8 bases fitting TRBD1. V lost 8 bases, J lost 3 bases, and 3 bases stayed unmatched. The CDR3 has 13 residues. Germline V gene data show CDR1 as SNHLY and CDR2 as FYNNEI.

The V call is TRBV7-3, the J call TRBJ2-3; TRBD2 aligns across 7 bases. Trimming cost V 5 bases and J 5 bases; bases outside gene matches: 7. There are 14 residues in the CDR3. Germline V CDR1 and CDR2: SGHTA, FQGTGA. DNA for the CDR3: TGTGCCAGCAGCAGCGGACTAGAAGTAGATACGCAGTATTTT. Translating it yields CASSSGLEVDTQYF.

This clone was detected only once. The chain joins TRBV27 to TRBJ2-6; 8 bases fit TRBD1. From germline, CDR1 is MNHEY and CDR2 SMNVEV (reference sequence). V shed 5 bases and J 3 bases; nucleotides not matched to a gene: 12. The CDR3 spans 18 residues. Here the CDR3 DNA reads TGTGCCAGCAGTGGCCGGGACAGGCTTTTTTATGGGGCCAACGTCCTGACTTTC. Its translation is CASSGRDRLFYGANVLTF.

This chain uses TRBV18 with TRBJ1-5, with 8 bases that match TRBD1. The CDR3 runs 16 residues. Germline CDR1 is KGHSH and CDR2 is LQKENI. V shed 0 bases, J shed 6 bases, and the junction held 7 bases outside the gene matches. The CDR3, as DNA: TGTGCCAGCTCACCACCGGGGGCAGGGGGCATTCAGCCCCAGCATTTT. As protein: CASSPPGAGGIQPQHF.

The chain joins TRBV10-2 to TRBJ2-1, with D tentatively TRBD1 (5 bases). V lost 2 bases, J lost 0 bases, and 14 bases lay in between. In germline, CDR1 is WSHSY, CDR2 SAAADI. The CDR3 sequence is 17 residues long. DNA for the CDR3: TGCGCCAGCAGTGAGGGGGCTGGCACAAGCTCCTACAATGAGCAGTTCTTC. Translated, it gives CASSEGAGTSSYNEQFF.

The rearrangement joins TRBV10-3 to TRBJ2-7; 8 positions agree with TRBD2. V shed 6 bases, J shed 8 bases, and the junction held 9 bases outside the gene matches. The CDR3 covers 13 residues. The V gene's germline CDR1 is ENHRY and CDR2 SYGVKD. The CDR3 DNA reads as TGTGCCATCAGGGAGGGGCTAGCGGGTAAGCAGTACGTC. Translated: CAIREGLAGKQYV.

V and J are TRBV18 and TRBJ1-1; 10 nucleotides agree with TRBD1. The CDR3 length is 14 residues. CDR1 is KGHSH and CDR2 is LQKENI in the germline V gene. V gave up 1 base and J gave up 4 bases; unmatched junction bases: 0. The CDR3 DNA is TGTGCCAGCTCACCACGGGACAGGGGCACTGAAGCTTTCTTT. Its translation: CASSPRDRGTEAFF. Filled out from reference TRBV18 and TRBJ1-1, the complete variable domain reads NAGVMQNPRHLVRRRGQEARLRCSPMKGHSHVYWYRQLPEEGLKFMVYLQKENIIDESGMPKERFSAEFPKEGPSILRIQQVVRGDSAAYFCASSPRDRGTEAFFGQGTRLTVV.

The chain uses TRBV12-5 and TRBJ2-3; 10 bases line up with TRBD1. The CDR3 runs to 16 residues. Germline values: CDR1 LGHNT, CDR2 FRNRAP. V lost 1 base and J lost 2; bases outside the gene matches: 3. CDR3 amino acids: CASGLGQGALTDTQYF. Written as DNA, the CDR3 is TGTGCTAGTGGTTTGGGACAGGGGGCTCTCACAGATACGCAGTATTTT.

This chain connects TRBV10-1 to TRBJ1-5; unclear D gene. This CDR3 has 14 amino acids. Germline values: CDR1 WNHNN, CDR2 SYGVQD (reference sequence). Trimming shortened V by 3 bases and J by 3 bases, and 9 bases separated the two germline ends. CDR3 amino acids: CASSDGRHNQPQHF. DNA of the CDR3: TGCGCCAGCAGTGACGGCAGACACAATCAGCCCCAGCATTTT.

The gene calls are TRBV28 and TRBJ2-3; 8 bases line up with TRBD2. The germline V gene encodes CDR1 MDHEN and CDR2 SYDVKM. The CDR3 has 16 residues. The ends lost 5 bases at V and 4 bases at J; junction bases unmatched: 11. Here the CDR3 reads CASSDNSGISADTQYF. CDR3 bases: TGTGCCAGCAGTGATAATAGCGGGATTTCCGCAGATACGCAGTATTTT. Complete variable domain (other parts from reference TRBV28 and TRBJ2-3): DVKVTQSSRYLVKRTGEKVFLECVQDMDHENMFWYRQDPGLGLRLIYFSYDVKMKEKGDIPEGYSVSREKKERFSLILESASTNQTSMYLCASSDNSGISADTQYFGPGTRLTVL.

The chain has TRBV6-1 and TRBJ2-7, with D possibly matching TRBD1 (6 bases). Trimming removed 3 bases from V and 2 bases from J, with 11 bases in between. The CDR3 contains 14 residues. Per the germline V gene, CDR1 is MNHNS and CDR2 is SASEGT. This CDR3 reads CASSDNRDPYEQYF. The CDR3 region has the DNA TGTGCCAGCAGTGACAACAGGGACCCCTACGAGCAGTACTTC.

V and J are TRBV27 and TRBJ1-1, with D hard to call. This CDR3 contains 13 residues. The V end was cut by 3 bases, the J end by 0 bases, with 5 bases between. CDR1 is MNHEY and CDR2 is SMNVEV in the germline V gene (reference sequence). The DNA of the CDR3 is TGTGCCAGCAGTTTCGGGTTGAACACTGAAGCTTTCTTT. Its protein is CASSFGLNTEAFF.

CDR3 bases: TGTGCCAGCAGTGACCTAAACGTGGGAGGCGAGCAGTACTTC. Its protein product is CASSDLNVGGEQYF. The rearrangement uses TRBV14 and TRBJ2-7; tentatively, D is TRBD2 (6 bases). The V and J ends lost 6 bases and 6 bases respectively, with 18 bases between them. Germline CDR1 is SGHDN and CDR2 is FVKESK. This CDR3 is built from 14 residues.

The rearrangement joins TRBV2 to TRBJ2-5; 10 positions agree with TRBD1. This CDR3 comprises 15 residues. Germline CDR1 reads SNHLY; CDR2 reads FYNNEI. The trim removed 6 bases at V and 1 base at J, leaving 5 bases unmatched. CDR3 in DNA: TGTGCCAGCAGAGGGGACAGGGGATTCCAAGAGACCCAGTACTTC. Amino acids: CASRGDRGFQETQYF.

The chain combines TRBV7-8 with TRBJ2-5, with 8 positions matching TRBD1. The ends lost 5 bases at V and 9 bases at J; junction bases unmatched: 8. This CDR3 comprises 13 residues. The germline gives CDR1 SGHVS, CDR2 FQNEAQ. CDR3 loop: CASSPRQGLAQYF. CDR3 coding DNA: TGTGCCAGCAGCCCGCGACAGGGGTTAGCCCAGTACTTC.

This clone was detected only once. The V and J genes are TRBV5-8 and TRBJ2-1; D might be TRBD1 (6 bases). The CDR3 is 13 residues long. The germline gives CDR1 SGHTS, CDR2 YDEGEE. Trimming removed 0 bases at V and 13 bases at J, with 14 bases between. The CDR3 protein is CASSLDMGADQFF. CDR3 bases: TGTGCCAGCAGCTTGGATATGGGGGCAGATCAGTTCTTC.

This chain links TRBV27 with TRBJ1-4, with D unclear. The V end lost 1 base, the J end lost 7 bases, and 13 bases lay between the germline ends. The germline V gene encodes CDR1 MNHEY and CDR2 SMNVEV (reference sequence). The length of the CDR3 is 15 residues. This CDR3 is CASSLLGESSEKLFF. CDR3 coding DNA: TGTGCCAGCAGTTTATTAGGAGAGAGCAGTGAAAAACTGTTTTTT.

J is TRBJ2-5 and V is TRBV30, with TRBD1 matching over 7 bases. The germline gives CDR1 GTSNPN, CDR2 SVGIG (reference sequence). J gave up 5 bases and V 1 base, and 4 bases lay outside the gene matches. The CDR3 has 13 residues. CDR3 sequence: CAWSDDRVETQYF. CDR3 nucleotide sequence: TGTGCCTGGAGTGACGACAGGGTGGAGACCCAGTACTTC.

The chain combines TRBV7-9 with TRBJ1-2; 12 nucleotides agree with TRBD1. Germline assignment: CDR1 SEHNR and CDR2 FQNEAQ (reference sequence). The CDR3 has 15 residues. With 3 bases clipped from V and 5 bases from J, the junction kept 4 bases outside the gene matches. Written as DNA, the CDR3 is TGTGCCAGCAGCTTGGGACAGGGGGCCGGTTATGGCTACACCTTC. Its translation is CASSLGQGAGYGYTF.

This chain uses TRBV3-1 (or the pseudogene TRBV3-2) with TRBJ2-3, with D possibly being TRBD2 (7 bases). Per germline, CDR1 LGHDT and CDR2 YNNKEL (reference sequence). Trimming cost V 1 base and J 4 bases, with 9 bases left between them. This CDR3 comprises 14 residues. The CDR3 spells CASSQGGGADTQYF. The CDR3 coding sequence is TGTGCCAGCAGCCAAGGAGGGGGGGCAGATACGCAGTATTTT.

In DNA form, the CDR3 reads TGTGCCAGCACCCTCAGTCGGGGGACGGGCTCACCCCTCCACTTT. Translating gives CASTLSRGTGSPLHF. The J gene is TRBJ1-6, the V gene TRBV27; D possibly corresponds to TRBD1 (5 bases). CDR3 size: 15 residues. Germline V gene lookup returns CDR1 MNHEY and CDR2 SMNVEV (reference sequence). V was cut by 7 bases and J by 10 bases, with 20 bases left in between.